The 3 T cell receptor beta chains presented below share a single source sample, sequenced in a study of Graves' ophthalmopathy and Graves' hyperthyroidism. Amplifying from RNA transcripts, the study obtained TCR beta CDR3 regions. HTBI primers primed a first-round RT-PCR, and a second-round multiplex PCR followed. TCRdb itself ran the multiplex PCR reads through MiXCR, one entry per CDR3 protein. Of about 400,000 distinct CDR3 sequences listed, 15% are singletons. Sequenced: peripheral blood. All receptors derive from a woman aged 18-29 years with stable Graves' hyperthyroidism.

This clonotype showed up many times. The chain combines TRBV5-1 with TRBJ1-2; no definite D call. This CDR3 contains 13 residues. Trimming removed 2 bases at V and 5 bases at J, with 10 bases between. The germline gives CDR1 SGHRS, CDR2 YFSETQ. The CDR3 loop reads CASSLIGGYGYTF. In nucleotides, the CDR3 is TGCGCCAGCAGCTTAATTGGCGGATATGGCTACACCTTC.

This clonotype was picked up many times. The chain joins TRBV18 to TRBJ2-5; weak D call: TRBD1 (5 bases). Per the germline V gene, CDR1 is KGHSH and CDR2 is LQKENI. Trimming took 3 bases from V and 4 from J, leaving 18 bases between them. The CDR3 extends over 16 amino acids. The CDR3: CASSPNVVGHGETQYF. The CDR3 region has the DNA TGTGCCAGCTCACCTAACGTGGTCGGACATGGAGAGACCCAGTACTTC.

This clonotype showed up just once. V and J are TRBV6-4 and TRBJ1-2; no clear D. V was pared by 9 bases and J by 5 bases, with 7 bases between. CDR3 size: 10 residues. Germline V gene lookup returns CDR1 MRHNA and CDR2 SNTAGT. For the CDR3, the DNA is TGTGCCAGTCGGGAGTATGGCTACACCTTC. Amino acid sequence: CASREYGYTF.